This TCR beta chain was sequenced in a study of blood T cell repertoires in COVID-19. Study-wide context: Italy, Spain and the United States were the sources of the convalescent and acute COVID-19 samples. The analysed material was cDNA or gDNA that came from T cells, B-cell-depleted T cells, or PBMCs.

This clone occurred once. With 4 bases removed from V and 2 bases from J, the gap between germline ends came to 9 bases. Germline CDR1 and CDR2: SGHVS and FQNEAQ. This CDR3 is 14 amino acids long. Under the authors' procedure: For nucleated cells, counts were estimated from reference gene primer amplification. Sequencing was performed with immunoSEQ multiplex PCR; in TCRdb, only in-frame clones are kept and a portion is missing. V and J calls and clone size are copied from that table; D and trimming were computed from the DNA. The table includes some 100,000 clones, 90% detected once. Sequenced material: peripheral blood. The origin of this receptor is a human donor in a cohort sampled during active COVID-19. The chain couples TRBV7-8 to TRBJ1-5; TRBD1 is a possible D gene (6 bases). Here the CDR3 DNA reads TGTGCCAGCAGCTCTGCAGGGGGCAATCAGCCCCAGCATTTT. It specifies CASSSAGGNQPQHF. Full variable domain (missing parts from reference TRBV7-8 and TRBJ1-5): GAGVSQSPRYKVAKRGQDVALRCDPISGHVSLFWYQQALGQGPEFLTYFQNEAQLDKSGLPSDRFFAERPEGSVSTLKIQRTQQEDSAVYLCASSSAGGNQPQHFGDGTRLSIL.